Listed here are 7 T cell receptor beta chains from one sample, sequenced in a study of T cells expressing NK-cell markers (TCRdb year 2020). The library was obtained by 5' RACE. Sequencing was carried out with an Illumina HiSeq 2000. TCRdb reprocessed the sequencing reads and holds a single record per CDR3 protein sequence, with no DNA. The table kept for this sample lists about 440,000 distinct CDR3 sequences. The ten most abundant clones make up 7.3% of the sample. Sequenced material: blood T cells: a sorted CD56 or NKG2C T cell subset, CD4+ or CD8+ T cells, or bulk PBMC T cells (not recorded which). Receptors were obtained from a woman between 18 and 75 years old in good health.

The V gene is TRBV13, the J gene TRBJ2-1; lacking DNA, the TRBD1 call made by TCRdb goes unchecked. Germline V CDR1 and CDR2: PRHDT, FYEKMQ (reference sequence). The CDR3 spans 18 residues. The CDR3 spells CASSPTTTGSSSYNEQFF.

This rearrangement joins TRBV20-1 to TRBJ2-1; TCRdb returns TRBD2, unconfirmable since there is no DNA. This CDR3 has 14 residues. Germline assignment: CDR1 DFQATT and CDR2 SNEGSKA (reference sequence). Here the CDR3 reads CSADRDSAYNEQFF.

The V gene is TRBV12-3 or TRBV12-4, the J gene TRBJ2-1; checking the TCRdb D call of TRBD2 is not possible without DNA. The CDR3 is 11 amino acids. CDR3 sequence reads: CASILGGEQFF.

The rearrangement links TRBV11-3 to TRBJ2-1; TCRdb selects TRBD2, and the lack of DNA leaves this call unchecked. The length of the CDR3 is 16 residues. Germline assignment: CDR1 SGHNT and CDR2 YENEEA. CDR3 loop: CASSLEGLAGGSRQFF.

The V and J genes are TRBV5-1 and TRBJ2-7; TCRdb selects TRBD2, and the lack of DNA leaves this call unchecked. Germline-derived CDR1 and CDR2 are SGHRS and YFSETQ. The CDR3 totals 13 residues. The CDR3 protein is CAIPHPGVYEQYF.

The chain uses TRBV5-4 and TRBJ2-3. CDR3 length: 14 residues. The germline V gene encodes CDR1 SGHNT and CDR2 YYREEE (reference sequence). The CDR3 protein is CASSLGQETDTQYF.

This rearrangement joins TRBV27 to TRBJ2-1; lacking DNA, the TRBD2 call made by TCRdb goes unchecked. The CDR3 extends over 17 amino acids. The germline V gene encodes CDR1 MNHEY and CDR2 SMNVEV (reference sequence). CDR3 protein: CASSLIQNGRASDEQFF.